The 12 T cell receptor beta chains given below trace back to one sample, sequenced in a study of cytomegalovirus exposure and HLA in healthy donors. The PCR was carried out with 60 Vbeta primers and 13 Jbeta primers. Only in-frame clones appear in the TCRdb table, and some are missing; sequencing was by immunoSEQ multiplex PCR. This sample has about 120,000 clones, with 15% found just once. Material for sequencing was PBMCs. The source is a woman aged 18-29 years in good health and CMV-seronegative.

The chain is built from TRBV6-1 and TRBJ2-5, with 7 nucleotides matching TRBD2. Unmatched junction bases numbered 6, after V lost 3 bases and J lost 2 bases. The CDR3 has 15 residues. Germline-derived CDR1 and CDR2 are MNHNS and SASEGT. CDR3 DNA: TGTGCCAGCAGTGACGGGGGAGGGAGGCAAGAGACCCAGTACTTC. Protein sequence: CASSDGGGRQETQYF.

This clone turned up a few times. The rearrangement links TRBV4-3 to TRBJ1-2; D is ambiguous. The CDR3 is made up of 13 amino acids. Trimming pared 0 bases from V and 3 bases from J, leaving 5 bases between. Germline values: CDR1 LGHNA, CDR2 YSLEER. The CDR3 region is CASSQEGDYGYTF. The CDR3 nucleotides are TGCGCCAGCAGCCAAGAAGGAGACTATGGCTACACCTTC.

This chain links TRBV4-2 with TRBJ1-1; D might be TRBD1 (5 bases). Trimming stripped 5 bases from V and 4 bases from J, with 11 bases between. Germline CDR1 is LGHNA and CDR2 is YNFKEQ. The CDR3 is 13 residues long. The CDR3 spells CASSAGLGTEAFF. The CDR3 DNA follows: TGTGCCAGCAGCGCAGGGTTGGGCACTGAAGCTTTCTTT.

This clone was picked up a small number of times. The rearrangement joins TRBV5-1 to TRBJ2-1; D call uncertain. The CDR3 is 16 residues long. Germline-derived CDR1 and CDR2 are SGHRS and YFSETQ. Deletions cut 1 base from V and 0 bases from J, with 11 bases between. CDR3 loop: CASSLMTSSSYNEQFF. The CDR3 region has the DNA TGCGCCAGCAGCTTGATGACATCGAGCTCCTACAATGAGCAGTTCTTC.

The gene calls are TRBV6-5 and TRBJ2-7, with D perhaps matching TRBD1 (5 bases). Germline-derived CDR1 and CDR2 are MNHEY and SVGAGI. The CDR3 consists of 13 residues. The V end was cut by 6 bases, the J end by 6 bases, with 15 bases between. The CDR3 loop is CASSPSRQGEQYF. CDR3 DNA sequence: TGTGCCAGCAGCCCATCTCGGCAGGGCGAGCAGTACTTC.

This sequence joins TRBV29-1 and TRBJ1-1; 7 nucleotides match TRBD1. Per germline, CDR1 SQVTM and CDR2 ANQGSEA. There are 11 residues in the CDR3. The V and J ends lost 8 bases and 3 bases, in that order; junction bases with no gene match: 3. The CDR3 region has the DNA TGCAGCTCTGACAGGGACACTGAAGCTTTCTTT. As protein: CSSDRDTEAFF.

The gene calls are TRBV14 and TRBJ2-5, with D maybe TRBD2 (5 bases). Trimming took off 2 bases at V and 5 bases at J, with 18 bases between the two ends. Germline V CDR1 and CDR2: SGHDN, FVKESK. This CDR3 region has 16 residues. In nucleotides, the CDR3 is TGTGCCAGCAGCCAAAGTGCAGCGGTAGTACGGGAGACCCAGTACTTC. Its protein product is CASSQSAAVVRETQYF.

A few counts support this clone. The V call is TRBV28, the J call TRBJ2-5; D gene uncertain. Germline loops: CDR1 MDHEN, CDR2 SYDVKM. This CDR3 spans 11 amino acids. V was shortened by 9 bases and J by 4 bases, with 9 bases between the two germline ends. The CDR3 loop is CASGPGETQYF. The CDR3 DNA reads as TGTGCCAGTGGCCCGGGAGAGACCCAGTACTTC.

The CDR3 DNA is TGTGCCAGCAATTACAGACAGGGGTCCCACAATGAGCAGTTCTTC. Translation: CASNYRQGSHNEQFF. This rearrangement joins TRBV27 to TRBJ2-1; TRBD1 agrees at 8 bases. CDR3 length equals 15 residues. Germline CDR1 and CDR2: MNHEY and SMNVEV (reference sequence). V lost 7 bases to trimming and J lost 5 bases; unmatched junction nucleotides: 10.

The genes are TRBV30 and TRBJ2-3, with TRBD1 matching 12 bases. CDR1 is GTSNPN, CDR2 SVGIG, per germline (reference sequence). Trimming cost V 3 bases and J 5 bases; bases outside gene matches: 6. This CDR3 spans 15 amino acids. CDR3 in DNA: TGTGCCTGGAGCCCCGGGACAGGGGGCGGAGATACGCAGTATTTT. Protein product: CAWSPGTGGGDTQYF.

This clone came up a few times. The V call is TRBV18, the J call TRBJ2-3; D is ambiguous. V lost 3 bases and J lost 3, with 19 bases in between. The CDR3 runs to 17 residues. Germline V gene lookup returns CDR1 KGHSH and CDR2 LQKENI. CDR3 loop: CASSPDPRSLITDTQYF. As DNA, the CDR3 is TGTGCCAGCTCACCCGATCCCCGGTCCTTAATAACAGATACGCAGTATTTT.

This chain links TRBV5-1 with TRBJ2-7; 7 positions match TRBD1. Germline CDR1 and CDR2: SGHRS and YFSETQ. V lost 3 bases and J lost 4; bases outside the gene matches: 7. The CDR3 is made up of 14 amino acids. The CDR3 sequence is CASSSGQNRYEQYF. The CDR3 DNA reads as TGCGCCAGCAGCTCGGGACAGAACCGTTACGAGCAGTACTTC. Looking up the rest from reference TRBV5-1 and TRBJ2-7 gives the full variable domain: KAGVTQTPRYLIKTRGQQVTLSCSPISGHRSVSWYQQTPGQGLQFLFEYFSETQRNKGNFPGRFSGRQFSNSRSEMNVSTLELGDSALYLCASSSGQNRYEQYFGPGTRLTVT.